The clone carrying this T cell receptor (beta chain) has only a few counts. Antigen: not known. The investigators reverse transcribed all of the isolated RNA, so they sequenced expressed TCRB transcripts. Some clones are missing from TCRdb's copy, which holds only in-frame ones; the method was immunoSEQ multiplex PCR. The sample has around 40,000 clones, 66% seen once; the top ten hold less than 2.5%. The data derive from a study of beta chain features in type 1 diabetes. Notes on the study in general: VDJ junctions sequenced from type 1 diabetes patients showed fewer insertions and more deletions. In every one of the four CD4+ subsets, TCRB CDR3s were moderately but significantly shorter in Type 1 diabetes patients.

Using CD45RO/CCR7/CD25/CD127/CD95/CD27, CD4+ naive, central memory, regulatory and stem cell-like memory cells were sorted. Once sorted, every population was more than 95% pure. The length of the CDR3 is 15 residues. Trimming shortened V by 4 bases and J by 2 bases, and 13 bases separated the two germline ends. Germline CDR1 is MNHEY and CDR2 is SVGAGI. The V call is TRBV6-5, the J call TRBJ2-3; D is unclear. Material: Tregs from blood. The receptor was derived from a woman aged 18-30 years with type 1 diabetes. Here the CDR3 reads CASSSTRFSTDTQYF. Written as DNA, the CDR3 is TGTGCCAGCAGTTCCACGAGGTTCTCCACAGATACGCAGTATTTT.